These 11 T cell receptor beta chains came from one sample sequenced in a study of T-cell reconstitution after alpha-beta-depleted transplantation in children. Preparing the TCRbeta library involved the use of unique molecular identifiers. Each CDR3 protein is one row after TCRdb ran MiXCR on the PCR reads. The table lists hundreds of thousands of distinct CDR3 sequences, 8% to 11% of them singletons. Sequenced material: PBMCs from the stem cell graft donor, taken from the stem cell graft. Every receptor here comes from a human donor who donated a stem cell graft to a child with acute myeloid leukemia.

This clonotype was seen repeatedly, ten times or more. This chain connects TRBV20-1 to TRBJ2-1; D remains ambiguous. This CDR3 has 16 residues. The ends were cut back, 1 base at V and 0 bases at J, with 13 bases in the middle. Per the germline V gene, CDR1 is DFQATT and CDR2 is SNEGSKA (reference sequence). Written as DNA, the CDR3 is TGCAGTGCTAGAGCCATAATGGGAATCTCCTACAATGAGCAGTTCTTC. Translation gives CSARAIMGISYNEQFF.

There are a few counts of this clonotype. The chain joins TRBV29-1 to TRBJ1-5; D may be TRBD1 (5 bases). The CDR3 covers 14 residues. Per the germline V gene, CDR1 is SQVTM and CDR2 is ANQGSEA. V shed 5 bases and J shed 0 bases, with 11 bases lying between them. In DNA form, the CDR3 reads TGCAGCGTTCGGGGCGAGGATAGCAATCAGCCCCAGCATTTT. It specifies CSVRGEDSNQPQHF.

There are many counts of this clonotype. The chain has TRBV13 and TRBJ2-1; D might be TRBD2 (5 bases). V lost 8 bases to trimming and J lost 0 bases, with 11 bases between them. This CDR3 is built from 14 residues. Germline values: CDR1 PRHDT, CDR2 FYEKMQ (reference sequence). CDR3 amino acids: CASRTSSSYNEQFF. The CDR3 DNA follows: TGTGCCAGCCGGACTTCTAGCTCCTACAATGAGCAGTTCTTC. The entire variable domain, with the rest obtained from reference TRBV13 and TRBJ2-1, is as follows: AAGVIQSPRHLIKEKRETATLKCYPIPRHDTVYWYQQGPGQDPQFLISFYEKMQSDKGSIPDRFSAQQFSDYHSELNMSSLELGDSALYFCASRTSSSYNEQFFGPGTRLTVL.

The V call is TRBV20-1, the J call TRBJ1-1; no clear D. This CDR3 spans 15 amino acids. Trimming took 0 bases from V and 0 from J, leaving 11 bases between them. In germline, CDR1 is DFQATT, CDR2 SNEGSKA (reference sequence). The CDR3 loop is CSARDQRVVNTEAFF. CDR3 DNA sequence: TGCAGTGCTAGAGATCAAAGGGTAGTGAACACTGAAGCTTTCTTT.

The chain carries TRBV6-2 or TRBV6-3 and TRBJ2-2; D might be TRBD2 (6 bases). The germline CDR1 and CDR2 sequences are MNHEY and SVGEGT. Trimming shortened V by 5 bases and J by 2 bases, and 9 bases separated the two germline ends. The CDR3 sequence is 14 residues long. The CDR3 region is CASSGDFNTGELFF. The CDR3 DNA reads as TGTGCCAGCAGTGGGGACTTTAACACCGGGGAGCTGTTTTTT.

The CDR3 sequence: CASSLGVGEETQYF. DNA for the CDR3: TGTGCCAGCAGCTTAGGGGTAGGGGAAGAGACCCAGTACTTC. This rearrangement joins TRBV7-9 to TRBJ2-5; D possibly corresponds to TRBD1 (5 bases). Trimming shortened V by 1 base and J by 3 bases, and 9 bases separated the two germline ends. Germline V lookup: CDR1 SEHNR, CDR2 FQNEAQ (reference sequence). The CDR3 runs to 14 residues.

In this sample, this clonotype turned up a few times. The V gene is TRBV2, the J gene TRBJ1-2, with D unclear. Germline V gene sequence: CDR1 SNHLY, CDR2 FYNNEI. V lost 4 bases and J lost 2, with 8 bases in between. The CDR3 has 13 amino acids. The CDR3 here is CASSVGPNYGYTF. In nucleotides, the CDR3 is TGTGCCAGCAGTGTCGGACCGAACTATGGCTACACCTTC.

The chain recombines TRBV29-1 with TRBJ2-7; 8 nucleotides agree with TRBD1. V was pared by 6 bases and J by 1 base, with 8 bases of the junction left unmatched. This CDR3 spans 14 amino acids. Germline values: CDR1 SQVTM, CDR2 ANQGSEA. CDR3 protein: CSVDTGGASYEQYF. CDR3 nucleotide sequence: TGCAGCGTGGATACAGGGGGAGCTTCCTACGAGCAGTACTTC.

There are a few counts of this clonotype. The V call is TRBV11-2, the J call TRBJ1-1; maybe TRBD1 (5 bases). Between the trimmed V and J ends, which lost 1 base and 4 bases, there was a span of 16 bases. In germline, CDR1 is SGHAT, CDR2 FQNNGV. The CDR3 is 16 residues long. The DNA for the CDR3 is TGTGCCAGCAGCTTAGGGGTAGGGGATCGGAGCACTGAAGCTTTCTTT. Translation: CASSLGVGDRSTEAFF. Full variable domain (outside the CDR3, taken from reference TRBV11-2 and TRBJ1-1): EAGVAQSPRYKIIEKRQSVAFWCNPISGHATLYWYQQILGQGPKLLIQFQNNGVVDDSQLPKDRFSAERLKGVDSTLKIQPAKLEDSAVYLCASSLGVGDRSTEAFFGQGTRLTVV.

This clonotype was recorded a few times. The chain couples TRBV15 to TRBJ1-2; D remains ambiguous. CDR1 and CDR2 (germline): LNHNV, YYDKDF (reference sequence). The CDR3 loop spans 17 amino acids. V lost 0 bases and J lost 1, with 15 bases in between. The DNA of the CDR3 is TGTGCCACCAGCAGAGATACGGCGGCAGCCCTTAACTATGGCTACACCTTC. This sequence encodes CATSRDTAAALNYGYTF.

This chain joins TRBV18 and TRBJ1-1; D remains ambiguous. CDR1 KGHSH and CDR2 LQKENI come from the germline V gene. V shed 8 bases and J shed 3 bases, with 13 bases lying between them. CDR3 length: 13 amino acids. This chain's CDR3 is CASLSGMDTEAFF. The CDR3 nucleotides are TGTGCCAGCCTAAGCGGCATGGACACTGAAGCTTTCTTT.